This T cell receptor (beta chain) comes out of a study of T cell changes during pregnancy in multiple sclerosis. Sequencing was performed with immunoSEQ multiplex PCR; in TCRdb, only in-frame clones are kept and a portion is missing. The data show about 49,000 clones, 92% seen once. This clone has only one observation. The TCR was taken from a female donor in good health, enrolled as a control in a pregnancy study. Sequencing used CD4+ T cells from peripheral blood mononuclear cells, obtained in the second trimester of pregnancy.

The CDR3 DNA is TGTGCCAGCAGCTCGGGACTAGCGGGCACCGGGGAGCTGTTTTTT. This translates into CASSSGLAGTGELFF. The chain joins TRBV5-4 to TRBJ2-2; TRBD2 aligns across 12 bases. Germline V gene lookup returns CDR1 SGHNT and CDR2 YYREEE (reference sequence). The CDR3 has 15 amino acids. Trimming cost V 3 bases and J 4 bases; bases outside gene matches: 1.